This is a list of T cell receptor beta chains from one sample in a study of siplizumab effects on memory and regulatory T cells. Produced via immunoSEQ multiplex PCR; TCRdb's table is partial and in-frame only. The sample lists about 100,000 clones, about 91% seen once, with 0.14% to 0.15% in the top ten. Input material: CD4+ T cells sorted from blood. The receptors here all came from a human donor in good health. The CDR3 runs from the conserved cysteine through the conserved F or W. Each record gives: V gene, D gene, J gene, clone size, CDR3 DNA, CDR3 protein. The D gene is left open where the match is weak. A clone size is listed for some rows: how often the clone was seen (once, few, many), or a class if it is expanded.

TRBV5-1	-	TRBJ2-3	-	TGCGCCAGCAGCTTGTCAACGGATACGCAGTATTTT	CASSLSTDTQYF
TRBV18	TRBD2	TRBJ2-5	-	TGTGCCAGCTCACAAGTACGGGGACTAGCGGCACCCCAAGAGACCCAGTACTTC	CASSQVRGLAAPQETQYF
TRBV5-1	-	TRBJ1-4	-	TGCGCCAGCAGTGTGGGATCCGGAGAAAAACTGTTTTTT	CASSVGSGEKLFF
TRBV19	-	TRBJ1-3	-	TGTGCCAGTAGTACACATTACTACGGAGGGCTTGGAAACACCATATATTTT	CASSTHYYGGLGNTIYF
TRBV18	-	TRBJ2-7	-	TGTGCCAGCTCACCACAAACAGCGAGCTACGAGCAGTACTTC	CASSPQTASYEQYF
TRBV9	-	TRBJ1-6	few	TGTGCCAGCAGCACCCGGACGGAGCTCCCGCTCCTATCCTATAATTCACCCCTCCACTTT	CASSTRTELPLLSYNSPLHF
TRBV10-3	-	TRBJ2-2	-	TGTGCCATTCGGGACATGAACACCGGGGAGCTGTTTTTT	CAIRDMNTGELFF
TRBV5-1	-	TRBJ2-3	-	TGCGCCAGCAGCTTGGGGGGGGCCCCAGATACGCAGTATTTT	CASSLGGAPDTQYF
TRBV19	-	TRBJ1-2	-	TGTGCCATCGTGGCGACCGATCACACTGGTGGCTACACCTTC	CAIVATDHTGGYTF
TRBV5-1	-	TRBJ2-4	-	TGCGCCAGCAGTCCGCAGGGCCCAGGGGCCAAAAACATTCAGTACTTC	CASSPQGPGAKNIQYF
TRBV7-2	TRBD2	TRBJ2-1	once	TGTGCCAGCAGCCCTAGCGGGGCTCCCTACAATGAGCAGTTCTTC	CASSPSGAPYNEQFF
TRBV4-2	TRBD1	TRBJ1-5	-	TGTGCCAGCAGCCTCGGACAGGGGCTCAATCAGCCCCAGCATTTT	CASSLGQGLNQPQHF
TRBV7-3	-	TRBJ1-2	-	TGTGCCAGCAGCTTAACGGGAACGAGCTACACCTTC	CASSLTGTSYTF
TRBV11-3	TRBD1	TRBJ2-3	-	TGTGCCAGCAGCGGACGACAGGGAGGCACAGATACGCAGTATTTT	CASSGRQGGTDTQYF
TRBV28	TRBD1	TRBJ1-2	-	TGTGCCAGCAGTTTTCCTCTCGGACAGGGGAGGGGAGGCTACACCTTC	CASSFPLGQGRGGYTF
TRBV5-1	-	TRBJ1-1	-	TGCGCCAGCAGCTTACGACAGAATTTGAACACTGAAGCTTTCTTT	CASSLRQNLNTEAFF
TRBV9	-	TRBJ1-6	once	TGTGCCAGCAGCGAGCAGGGAAGCTCCTATAATTCACCCCTCCACTTT	CASSEQGSSYNSPLHF
TRBV28	TRBD1	TRBJ2-2	-	TGTGCCAGCAGTTTGGAGGACAGGGACACCGGGGAGCTGTTTTTT	CASSLEDRDTGELFF
TRBV29-1	-	TRBJ1-1	-	TGCAGCGTCTCACCCTTAGAGAACACTGAAGCTTTCTTT	CSVSPLENTEAFF
TRBV4-1	-	TRBJ2-1	-	TGCGCCAGCAGCCAAGAGGACGGGGGAGGATACAATGAGCAGTTCTTC	CASSQEDGGGYNEQFF
TRBV10-2	-	TRBJ2-1	-	TGCGCCAGCAGACTACGGGGGTCTTCCTACAATGAGCAGTTCTTC	CASRLRGSSYNEQFF
TRBV4-1	-	TRBJ1-2	-	TGCGCCAGCAGCCAAGGGTCTGGTGGTAACTATGGCTACACCTTC	CASSQGSGGNYGYTF
TRBV30	-	TRBJ1-1	-	TGTGCCTGGAGTTGGGACTCCAGCCGCATGAACACTGAAGCTTTCTTT	CAWSWDSSRMNTEAFF
TRBV5-8	TRBD1	TRBJ1-4	-	TGTGCCAGCAGCTTTCAGGGGGCTACACTACCAACTAATGAAAAACTGTTTTTT	CASSFQGATLPTNEKLFF
TRBV12-5	-	TRBJ2-1	-	TGTGCTAGTGGTTTGCCTTCGGACAATGAGCAGTTCTTC	CASGLPSDNEQFF
TRBV28	-	TRBJ2-5	-	TGTGCCAGCAGTCTCCCCTTGGGGGGGGCTGAGACCCAGTACTTC	CASSLPLGGAETQYF
TRBV10-3	TRBD1	TRBJ2-2	-	TGTGCCACGCGGGACAGGGGCGAATCCGGGGAGCTGTTTTTT	CATRDRGESGELFF
TRBV20-1	TRBD2	TRBJ2-1	once	TGCAGTGTTTTTAGCGGGAGCTGGTTCTTC	CSVFSGSWFF
TRBV18	-	TRBJ1-4	once	TGTGCCAGCTCACCAGTGGCTCCAACTAATGAAAAACTGTTTTTT	CASSPVAPTNEKLFF
TRBV28	-	TRBJ1-1	once	TGTGCCAGCAGTTCAACTGCAGGGTACACTGAAGCTTTCTTT	CASSSTAGYTEAFF
TRBV9	TRBD2	TRBJ2-3	-	TGTGCCAGCAGCCCAGATGGCAGCGGGGTTGTCACAGATACGCAGTATTTT	CASSPDGSGVVTDTQYF
TRBV25-1	-	TRBJ2-3	-	TGTGCCAGCAGTAAGGTAGGCACAGATACGCAGTATTTT	CASSKVGTDTQYF